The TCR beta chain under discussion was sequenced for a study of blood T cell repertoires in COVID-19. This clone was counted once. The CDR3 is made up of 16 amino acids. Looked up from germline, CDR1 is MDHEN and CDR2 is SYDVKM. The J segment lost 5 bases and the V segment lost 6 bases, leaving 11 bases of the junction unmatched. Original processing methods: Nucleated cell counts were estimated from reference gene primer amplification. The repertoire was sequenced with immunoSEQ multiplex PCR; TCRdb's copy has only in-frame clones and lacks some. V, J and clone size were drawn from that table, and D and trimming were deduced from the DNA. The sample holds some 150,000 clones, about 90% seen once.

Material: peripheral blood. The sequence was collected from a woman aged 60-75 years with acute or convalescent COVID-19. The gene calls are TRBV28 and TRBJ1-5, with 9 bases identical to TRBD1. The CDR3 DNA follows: TGTGCCAGCAGCCTAAACCGGGACAGGGCAGATCAGCCCCAGCATTTT. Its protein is CASSLNRDRADQPQHF.